This is a list of T cell receptor beta chains from one sample in a study of T cell repertoires in cytomegalovirus infection. TCRdb reanalysed the reads using MiXCR and keeps one entry per CDR3 protein. The sample includes approximately 500,000 distinct CDR3 sequences, 15% to 20% of them seen just once. Material for sequencing was CD8+ T cells from PBMCs. All receptors come from a human donor in good health (CMV status not recorded). Some clones in this sample may be carry-over from other donors' samples. Each CDR3 is given with its conserved first and last residue. The D gene is left open where the match is weak. Clone size is shown for a subset of rows, as once, few, many or a class of expanded clone.

D,V,size,J,CDR3,DNA
-,TRBV27,-,TRBJ2-1,CASSRLDRDNEQFF,TGTGCCAGCAGTCGCCTGGACAGAGACAATGAGCAGTTCTTC
TRBD1,TRBV5-4,-,TRBJ1-1,CASSRPGQDEAFF,TGTGCCAGCAGCCGCCCGGGACAGGATGAAGCTTTCTTT
-,TRBV28,few,TRBJ1-3,CASRPAGSLSGNTIYF,TGTGCCAGCAGGCCAGCTGGGTCCCTCTCTGGAAACACCATATATTTT
-,TRBV27,-,TRBJ2-7,CASSLSWGLPPYEQYF,TGTGCCAGCAGTTTATCGTGGGGTTTACCCCCCTACGAGCAGTACTTC
-,TRBV3-1,-,TRBJ1-2,CASSQDLGSNGYTF,TGTGCCAGCAGCCAAGACTTGGGTTCTAATGGCTACACCTTC
-,TRBV6-2/TRBV6-3,-,TRBJ2-3,CASSLEGRSTDTQYF,TGTGCCAGCAGCCTCGAGGGCCGGAGCACAGATACGCAGTATTTT
-,TRBV7-6,many,TRBJ1-2,CASSPNLGDWHYGYTF,TGTGCCAGCAGCCCAAACTTAGGGGATTGGCACTATGGCTACACCTTC
TRBD2,TRBV12-3/TRBV12-4,many,TRBJ2-1,CASRSTSGGAGSYNEQFF,TGTGCCAGCAGATCGACTAGCGGGGGGGCCGGGTCCTACAATGAGCAGTTCTTC
TRBD2,TRBV4-1,many,TRBJ2-3,CASSQGRGGDGDTQYF,TGCGCCAGCAGCCAAGGGCGGGGGGGCGATGGAGATACGCAGTATTTT
-,TRBV27,-,TRBJ2-1,CASWSRGQQFF,TGTGCCAGCTGGAGCAGGGGTCAACAGTTCTTC
TRBD1,TRBV6-1,few,TRBJ1-4,CASRRIQGAKEKLFF,TGTGCCAGCAGAAGAATACAGGGGGCGAAGGAAAAACTGTTTTTT
-,TRBV5-1,-,TRBJ1-1,CASSLIQHQNTEAFF,TGCGCCAGCAGCTTGATCCAACACCAGAACACTGAAGCTTTCTTT